The TCR beta chain described here comes from a study of CD8+ T cells in alopecia areata. Extraction and reverse transcription of RNA yielded cDNA as the sequencing template. Sequencing was performed with immunoSEQ multiplex PCR; in TCRdb, only in-frame clones are kept and a portion is missing. The sample has fewer than 250,000 clones, roughly 64% seen once. Study-level points and caveats: Across lesional scalp, and particularly alopecia totalis/universalis, clonality surpassed that of normal scalp.

Documented treatment: oral pan-JAK inhibitor, 5-10 mg twice daily. About this clone: The target antigen is unknown.

The sequencing here drew on CD4+ T cells sorted from blood, taken at week 4, from a patient treated with tofacitinib. This TCR was recovered from a human donor with alopecia areata.

The CDR3 here is CSAAGHENTEAFF. The CDR3 DNA is TGCAGCGCCGCGGGACATGAAAACACTGAAGCTTTCTTT. The chain couples TRBV29-1 to TRBJ1-1; a weak D match, TRBD1 (6 bases). Trimming removed 7 bases at V and 2 bases at J, with 14 bases between. There are 13 residues in the CDR3. Looked up from germline, CDR1 is SQVTM and CDR2 is ANQGSEA.